The source of this TCR beta chain is a study of OX40 agonist ivuxolimab in advanced cancers. Study conclusions and caveats: By week 6 at 0.1 to 3.0 mg/kg, blood CD4+ and CD8+ T cells had expanded clonally. It was also the case that some nonresponders had low normalized T-cell clonal expansion. Among T cells, CD8+ cells averaged more expanded clones than CD4+ cells.

This CDR3 is 15 amino acids long. Germline V gene sequence: CDR1 KGHSH, CDR2 LQKENI. V was clipped by 4 bases and J by 1 base, with 10 bases between them. The method was immunoSEQ multiplex PCR; TCRdb's version includes in-frame clones alone and lacks a portion of them. The data contain about 59,000 clones, about 88% of them seen just once; the ten biggest clones take up around 0.76%. Remarks on this clone: The target antigen is unknown. This sample also contains other DNA sequences that code for the same CDR3.

This sample comprised CD4+ or CD8+ T cells sorted from blood, obtained in a trial of the OX40 agonist ivuxolimab. This chain connects TRBV18 to TRBJ2-2, with a possible D match to TRBD1 (6 bases). The TCR comes from an adult with an advanced solid tumor such as melanoma, head and neck, liver or kidney cancer. The CDR3 nucleotides read TGTGCCAGCTCACTAGGACAGAGGAACACCGGGGAGCTGTTTTTT. Translating gives CASSLGQRNTGELFF.